These T cell receptor beta chains were read from a single sample in a study of tumor-infiltrating lymphocytes in localized non-small cell lung cancer. Assay used: immunoSEQ multiplex PCR; TCRdb lists only in-frame clones, some missing. In the table there are some 7,100 clones, about two thirds of which are singletons. The sample taken for sequencing was lung tumor tissue. The receptors shown here come from a human donor with non-small cell lung cancer. Both conserved end residues are part of each CDR3. A D gene is named only where the DNA matches it firmly. Clone size is not always given. Where it is, it says once, few, many or a class for expanded clones.

clone_size j_call v_call d_call cdr3_nt cdr3_aa
NA TRBJ1-2 TRBV7-9 TRBD1 TGTGCCAGCAGCTTAAAGGCCCCGGGGACAGGGTACTATGGCTACACCTTC CASSLKAPGTGYYGYTF
NA TRBJ2-1 TRBV19 TRBD2 TGTGCCACCTCGGAATTAGCGGGGGGGTTCGGGGAGCAGTTCTTC CATSELAGGFGEQFF
few TRBJ1-2 TRBV4-2 NA TGTGCCAGCAGCCAGGGGGGAAACTATGGCTACACCTTC CASSQGGNYGYTF
NA TRBJ2-1 TRBV7-8 TRBD1 TGTGCCAGCAGCTTAGGGTTTTGGGGACAGGTCTACAATGAGCAGTTCTTC CASSLGFWGQVYNEQFF
NA TRBJ2-3 TRBV7-3 TRBD2 TGTGCCAGCAGTATGAGGGCTAGCGGTGCAGATACGCAGTATTTT CASSMRASGADTQYF
few TRBJ2-7 TRBV6-4 NA TGTGCCAGCAGTATCAATCCCCAATACTACGAGCAGTACTTC CASSINPQYYEQYF
NA TRBJ2-5 TRBV2 NA TGTGCCAGCAGGGGGGACCAAGAGACCCAGTACTTC CASRGDQETQYF
NA TRBJ2-1 TRBV5-1 NA TGCGCCAGCAGCTTGAGGACTAATGAGCAGTTCTTC CASSLRTNEQFF
NA TRBJ1-2 TRBV4-1 NA TGCGCCAGCAGCCAATCTTCAGGGACAAACTATGGCTACACCTTC CASSQSSGTNYGYTF
once TRBJ2-2 TRBV6-1 NA TGTGCCAGCAGTGAACGTCTTCCCGGGGAGCTGTTTTTT CASSERLPGELFF
few TRBJ1-1 TRBV19 NA TGTGCCAGTAGCCCCTTTTCGGGCACTGAAGCTTTCTTT CASSPFSGTEAFF
NA TRBJ2-2 TRBV27 NA TGTGCCAGCAGGAGGGGGGGGGTGAACACCGGGGAGCTGTTTTTT CASRRGGVNTGELFF
few TRBJ2-1 TRBV19 TRBD2 TGTGCCAGTAGTACTAGCGGGGTTTACAATGAGCAGTTCTTC CASSTSGVYNEQFF
few TRBJ2-3 TRBV14 NA TGTGCCAGCAGCCAAGAAGATTGGCCTGGCACAGATACGCAGTATTTT CASSQEDWPGTDTQYF
NA TRBJ2-2 TRBV6-1 NA TGTGCCAGCAACTTGTACTCACAGAACACCGGGGAGCTGTTTTTT CASNLYSQNTGELFF
few TRBJ1-4 TRBV28 NA TGTGCCAGCAGTTTAGCAACGGGTGGAGGTGAAAAACTGTTTTTT CASSLATGGGEKLFF
medium-sized TRBJ2-7 TRBV27 NA TGTGCCAGCAGTTTAACGTGGAAACACCAAGAGCAGTACTTC CASSLTWKHQEQYF
NA TRBJ1-3 TRBV2 NA TGTGCCAGCAGTGAAGATAGGGTTCGAAACACCATATATTTT CASSEDRVRNTIYF
NA TRBJ2-5 TRBV5-1 NA TGCGCCAGCAGCGTCGGGGCGGGCGGCGGTGGTGAGACCCAGTACTTC CASSVGAGGGGETQYF
NA TRBJ2-7 TRBV6-1 NA TGTGCCAGCAGTGAAGGTGGGAACTACGAGCAGTACTTC CASSEGGNYEQYF
once TRBJ2-2 TRBV29-1 TRBD2 TGCAGCGTTGAACGACTAGCGGGAGGTTCCGGGGAGCTGTTTTTT CSVERLAGGSGELFF
NA TRBJ2-3 TRBV10-1 NA TGCGCCAGCAGTGAGTCAGGGACAGATACGCAGTATTTT CASSESGTDTQYF
large TRBJ2-1 TRBV11-2 NA TGTGCCAGCAGCCTTACGACGGGGAATGAGCAGTTCTTC CASSLTTGNEQFF
NA TRBJ1-2 TRBV28 NA TGTGCCAGCAGTTTGCCTCTAGGGCTTGGCTACACCTTC CASSLPLGLGYTF
few TRBJ2-7 TRBV11-1 TRBD2 TGTGCCAGCAGCTCTCGGGAGGGCCTCTACGAGCAGTACTTC CASSSREGLYEQYF
NA TRBJ1-1 TRBV18 NA TGTGCCAGCTCACGTAGGGGGAACACTGAAGCTTTCTTT CASSRRGNTEAFF
NA TRBJ1-5 TRBV6-1 NA TGTGCCAGCAGTGAAGTTCACGTTGGGGCTTACAATCAGCCCCAGCATTTT CASSEVHVGAYNQPQHF
NA TRBJ2-1 TRBV9 TRBD1 TGTGCCAGCAGCCCAATACCTTCCGGACAGGCATACAATGAGCAGTTCTTC CASSPIPSGQAYNEQFF
few TRBJ1-1 TRBV7-9 NA TGTGCCAGCAGTGGAGGGTTGGCTGGCACTGAAGCTTTCTTT CASSGGLAGTEAFF
NA TRBJ2-7 TRBV7-9 TRBD1 TGTGCCAGCACCGGGACAGGGAGGTACGAGCAGTACTTC CASTGTGRYEQYF
NA TRBJ2-1 TRBV19 TRBD1 TGTGCCAGTAGTATATGGCAGGGGGCCCACAATGAGCAGTTCTTC CASSIWQGAHNEQFF
NA TRBJ1-2 TRBV5-8 NA TGTGCCAGCAGCTTGGTCCTTCACTATGGCTACACCTTC CASSLVLHYGYTF
NA TRBJ1-1 TRBV19 TRBD1 TGTGCCAGCCGGGACAGGGAAAATGAAGCTTTCTTT CASRDRENEAFF
NA TRBJ1-2 TRBV6-5 NA TGTGCCAGCGCCGAAACCCTGACTAGGGGTGGCTACACCTTC CASAETLTRGGYTF
NA TRBJ2-1 TRBV6-6 TRBD2 TGTGCCAGCGGGCTAAATAGCGGGGAGCAGTTCTTC CASGLNSGEQFF
NA TRBJ1-6 TRBV30 NA TGTGCCTGGAGTACGGAGGCAGGTGGTAATTCACCCCTCCACTTT CAWSTEAGGNSPLHF
NA TRBJ2-5 TRBV5-6 NA TGTGCCAGCAGCCCCGGGATCCTTCAAGAGACCCAGTACTTC CASSPGILQETQYF
NA TRBJ1-2 TRBV29-1 TRBD1 TGCAGCGTTGAGCATTGGGACAGGGGTACTGGCTACACCTTC CSVEHWDRGTGYTF
few TRBJ1-5 TRBV19 TRBD1 TGTGCCAGTAGTATATTGGGAGGGGGCGGTCAGCCCCAGCATTTT CASSILGGGGQPQHF
NA TRBJ2-2 TRBV19 TRBD2 TGTGCCAGTAGTAGCCGCGGGGGGTACACCGGGGAGCTGTTTTTT CASSSRGGYTGELFF
NA TRBJ2-1 TRBV19 TRBD2 TGTGCCAGTAGTATAAGGCTAGCGGGGGGAGTTTCCTACAGTGAGCAGTTCTTC CASSIRLAGGVSYSEQFF